This T cell receptor (beta chain) was sequenced for a study of T cells after yellow fever vaccination (dated by TCRdb to the late 2010s). Background on the whole study: Libraries from fractions with low cell numbers were prepared with the SMART-Seq v4 Ultra Low Input RNA kit. Bulk TCR alpha and beta repertoires were sequenced longitudinally to track T-cell clones before and after primary and booster YFV17D yellow fever vaccination. Two healthy male donors, one aged 18 to 30 and one aged 30 to 40 years, made up the cohort. Blood samples were taken at several timepoints before and after primary and secondary immunization, and bulk PBMC replicates and cell subsets were isolated.

CDR1 and CDR2 are drawn from the germline V gene: LGHNA, YSLEER. The CDR3 goes from the cysteine to the phenylalanine over 15 residues. The entry retains the CDR3 DNA only, 45 bases that are in frame from base 1. Deletion took 0 bases off V and 1 base off J, with a span of 9 bases between the germline ends. The treatment or condition label, read with the paper, signifies: live attenuated yellow fever vaccine strain. At every blood-draw timepoint, two biological replicates of bulk PBMCs were collected. A standard Ficoll-Paque protocol was used to isolate PBMCs from peripheral blood. TriZol was used to extract RNA from bulk PBMCs, CD4 and CD8 fractions, and dextramer-positive and dextramer-negative fractions. Synthesis of TCR cDNA relied on 5'RACE template switching, a step that introduced a universal primer site along with unique molecular identifiers. Priming of cDNA synthesis was performed from both the TCR alpha and TCR beta constant segments. Libraries were amplified in two PCR steps, with sample barcodes and sequencing adapters added in the second step. Sequencing of libraries was done on Illumina HiSeq 2500 (2x100 bp) or NovaSeq (2x150 bp). From the authors' description of their analysis: MIGEC was used to demultiplex reads and collapse the reads into UMI consensus sequences, and MiXCR was used for V(D)J alignment. Clonotypes responding to the vaccine were identified with edgeR on replicate PBMC samples, with the criteria of FDR below 0.01 and a log2 fold change above 5 up to day 15. Each bulk clonotype received a CD4 or CD8 identity based on whether the sequenced CD4 or CD8 repertoire contained that clonotype at higher abundance. TCRdb trimmed the raw reads at Q25, called clones with MiXCR and kept productive beta chains. Rows are unified per CDR3 protein, each entry keeping the most common DNA and genes. TCRdb assigned the V and J calls; the authors' analysis was not used. Across this sample there are roughly 500,000 distinct CDR3 sequences, with roughly 19% seen only once. The ten largest make up 14% of the sample.

The research as a whole found: A small share of clonotypes was detected in both CD4 and CD8 compartments, with the overlap likely arising from convergent recombination. After the booster, most clones that had expanded after primary vaccination were detected again (almost 97% of CD4 and about 88% of CD8), suggesting broad maintenance of memory. The study included only a couple of donors, which limits how far the findings can be generalized. Because abundant contaminating clonotypes from the bulk population could be contained in FACS-sorted repertoires, computational filtering was required. The secondary T-cell response was weaker than the primary response but faster, peaking on day 5 instead of day 15.

This clonotype was recorded a few times. There is no known antigen for this receptor. Per-base quality was not reported, and no clone a single base away is much larger than it. This TCR was sampled from a man between 25 and 39 years old who received the YFV17D yellow fever vaccine. The sequencing used PBMCs, collected 15 days after the yellow fever booster vaccination. The chain couples TRBV4-3 to TRBJ2-5, with a tentative D gene TRBD1 over 6 matching bases. The CDR3 is CASSQDGRGQETQYF. The bases read TGCGCCAGCAGCCAAGACGGCAGGGGCCAAGAGACCCAGTACTTC.